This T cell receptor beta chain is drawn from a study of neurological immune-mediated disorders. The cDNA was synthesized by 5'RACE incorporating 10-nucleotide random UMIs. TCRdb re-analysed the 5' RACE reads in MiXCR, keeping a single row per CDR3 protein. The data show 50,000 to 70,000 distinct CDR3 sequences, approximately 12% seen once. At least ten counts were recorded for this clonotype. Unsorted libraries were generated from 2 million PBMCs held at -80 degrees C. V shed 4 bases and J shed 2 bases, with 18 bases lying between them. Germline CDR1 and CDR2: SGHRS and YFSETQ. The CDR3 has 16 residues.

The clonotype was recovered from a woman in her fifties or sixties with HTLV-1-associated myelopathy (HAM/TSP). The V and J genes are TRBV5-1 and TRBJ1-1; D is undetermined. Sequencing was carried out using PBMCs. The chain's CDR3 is CASSTEASTVNTEAFF. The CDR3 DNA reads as TGCGCCAGCAGCACGGAGGCCAGTACCGTTAACACTGAAGCTTTCTTT.